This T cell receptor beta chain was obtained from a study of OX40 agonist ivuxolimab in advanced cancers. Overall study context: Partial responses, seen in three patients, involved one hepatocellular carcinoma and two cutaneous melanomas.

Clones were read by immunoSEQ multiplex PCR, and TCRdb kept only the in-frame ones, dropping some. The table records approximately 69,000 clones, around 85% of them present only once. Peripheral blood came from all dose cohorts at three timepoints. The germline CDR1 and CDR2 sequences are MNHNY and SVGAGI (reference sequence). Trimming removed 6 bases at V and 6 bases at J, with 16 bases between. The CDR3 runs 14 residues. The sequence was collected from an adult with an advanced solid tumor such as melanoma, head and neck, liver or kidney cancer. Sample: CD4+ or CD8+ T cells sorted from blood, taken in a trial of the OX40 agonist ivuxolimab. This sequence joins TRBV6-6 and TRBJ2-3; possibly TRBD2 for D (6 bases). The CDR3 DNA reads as TGTGCCAGCAGCCCCGGGACTTGGGGGGATACGCAGTATTTT. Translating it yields CASSPGTWGDTQYF.